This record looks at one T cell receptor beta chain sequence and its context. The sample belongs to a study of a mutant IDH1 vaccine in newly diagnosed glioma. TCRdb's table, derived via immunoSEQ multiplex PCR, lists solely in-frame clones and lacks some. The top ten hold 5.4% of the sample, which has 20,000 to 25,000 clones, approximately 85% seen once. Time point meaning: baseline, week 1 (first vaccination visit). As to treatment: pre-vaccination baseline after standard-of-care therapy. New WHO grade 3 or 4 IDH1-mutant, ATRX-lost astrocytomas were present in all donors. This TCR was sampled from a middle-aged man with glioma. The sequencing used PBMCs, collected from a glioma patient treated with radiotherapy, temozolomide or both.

This chain's CDR3 is CASSLPRAGSSYGYTF. Here the CDR3 DNA reads TGTGCCAGTAGTCTCCCCCGGGCAGGGAGTAGCTATGGCTACACCTTC. The chain couples TRBV19 to TRBJ1-2, with D tentatively TRBD1 (5 bases). CDR1 is LNHDA, CDR2 SQIVND, per germline (reference sequence). CDR3 length equals 16 residues. V was trimmed by 5 bases and J by 4 bases, leaving 20 bases between them.